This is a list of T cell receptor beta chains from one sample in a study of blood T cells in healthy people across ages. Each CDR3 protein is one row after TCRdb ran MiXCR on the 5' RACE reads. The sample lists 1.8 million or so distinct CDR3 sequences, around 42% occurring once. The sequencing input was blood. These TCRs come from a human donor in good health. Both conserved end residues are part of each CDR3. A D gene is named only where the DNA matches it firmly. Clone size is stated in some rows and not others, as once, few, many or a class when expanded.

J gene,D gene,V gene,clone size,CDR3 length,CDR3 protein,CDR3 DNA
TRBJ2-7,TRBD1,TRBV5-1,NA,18,CASSLDRTGVGDSYEQYF,TGCGCCAGCAGCTTGGACAGGACAGGGGTGGGGGATTCCTACGAGCAGTACTTC
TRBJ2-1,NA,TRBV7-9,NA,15,CASSLGHQAKGEQFF,TGTGCCAGCAGCTTAGGGCATCAGGCAAAGGGTGAGCAGTTCTTC
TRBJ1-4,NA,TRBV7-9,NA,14,CASSSGWGNEKLFF,TGTGCCAGCAGCTCGGGTTGGGGTAATGAAAAACTGTTTTTT
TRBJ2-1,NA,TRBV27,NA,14,CASSHRDFNNEQFF,TGTGCCAGCAGTCACCGGGACTTTAACAATGAGCAGTTCTTC
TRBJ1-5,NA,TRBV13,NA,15,CASSLGAGRSVAQHF,TGTGCCAGCAGCTTAGGGGCAGGACGCAGTGTGGCCCAGCATTTT
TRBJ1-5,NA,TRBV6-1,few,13,CASSEVWAEPQHF,TGTGCCAGCAGTGAAGTGTGGGCTGAGCCCCAGCATTTT
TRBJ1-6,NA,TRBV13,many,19,CASSFRPRLQGVGNSPLHF,TGTGCCAGCAGCTTCAGACCCCGGTTACAGGGAGTTGGTAATTCACCCCTCCACTTT
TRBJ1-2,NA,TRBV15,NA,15,CATSRGQQGTYGYTF,TGTGCCACCAGCAGAGGTCAACAGGGTACCTATGGCTACACCTTC
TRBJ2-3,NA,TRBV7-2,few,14,CASSSRGLTDTQYF,TGTGCCAGCAGCTCCAGGGGCCTCACAGATACGCAGTATTTT
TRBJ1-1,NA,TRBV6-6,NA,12,CASTRVNTEAFF,TGTGCCAGCACCCGGGTGAACACTGAAGCTTTCTTT
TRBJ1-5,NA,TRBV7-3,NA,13,CASSLIAGGPQHF,TGTGCCAGCAGCTTAATCGCTGGAGGGCCCCAGCATTTT
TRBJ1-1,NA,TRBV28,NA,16,CASSSRGTLLVLGAFF,TGTGCCAGCAGTTCCCGGGGGACACTTTTGGTTTTGGGTGCTTTCTTT
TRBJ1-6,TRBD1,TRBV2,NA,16,CASSPSPRDRGSPLHF,TGTGCCAGCAGTCCTTCGCCCCGGGACAGGGGATCACCCCTCCACTTT
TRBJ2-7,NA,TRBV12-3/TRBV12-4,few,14,CASSGDKSSYEQYF,TGTGCCAGCAGCGGGGACAAGAGCTCCTACGAGCAGTACTTC
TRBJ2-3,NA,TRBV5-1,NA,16,CASSLDGEPPLDTQYF,TGCGCCAGCAGCTTGGATGGGGAACCGCCTCTGGATACGCAGTATTTT
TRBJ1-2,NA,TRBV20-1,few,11,CSAGGLNGYTF,TGCAGTGCGGGGGGATTGAATGGCTACACCTTC
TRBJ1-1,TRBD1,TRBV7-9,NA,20,CASSPSRGQLAAPQNTEAFF,TGTGCCAGCAGCCCCAGCAGGGGACAGTTGGCGGCCCCTCAGAACACTGAAGCTTTCTTT
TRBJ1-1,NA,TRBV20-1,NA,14,CSARRSGANTEAFF,TGCAGTGCTAGGAGGTCAGGCGCGAACACTGAAGCTTTCTTT
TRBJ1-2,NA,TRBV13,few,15,CASSLGFTGDRGYTF,TGTGCCAGCAGCTTAGGTTTCACCGGGGATCGGGGCTACACCTTC
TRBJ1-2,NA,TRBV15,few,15,CATSRDQTEAHGYTF,TGTGCCACCAGCAGAGATCAAACGGAGGCGCATGGCTACACCTTC
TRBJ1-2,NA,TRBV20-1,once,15,CSARSYQADNYGYTF,TGCAGTGCTAGAAGTTACCAGGCAGACAACTATGGCTACACCTTC
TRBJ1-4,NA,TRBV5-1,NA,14,CASSGAGLGEKLFF,TGCGCCAGCAGCGGTGCCGGATTAGGGGAAAAACTGTTTTTT
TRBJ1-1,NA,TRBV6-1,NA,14,CASNILPVYTEAFF,TGTGCCAGCAATATCCTCCCGGTTTACACTGAAGCTTTCTTT
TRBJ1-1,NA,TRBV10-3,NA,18,CAISDHKGRGRVSTEAFF,TGTGCCATCAGTGACCACAAGGGGAGGGGCCGAGTAAGCACTGAAGCTTTCTTT
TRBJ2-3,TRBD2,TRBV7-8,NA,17,CASSPRLAGGPGATQYF,TGTGCCAGCAGCCCCAGACTAGCGGGGGGCCCCGGTGCTACGCAGTATTTT
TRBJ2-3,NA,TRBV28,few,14,CASSLKQFSDTQYF,TGTGCCAGCAGTTTAAAGCAGTTCTCAGATACGCAGTATTTT
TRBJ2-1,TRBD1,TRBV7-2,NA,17,CASSLYPTGVGYNEQFF,TGTGCCAGCAGCTTATACCCAACAGGGGTTGGTTACAATGAGCAGTTCTTC
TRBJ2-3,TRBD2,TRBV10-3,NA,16,CAISESGGVIADTQYF,TGTGCCATCAGTGAGTCTGGGGGGGTCATCGCAGATACGCAGTATTTT
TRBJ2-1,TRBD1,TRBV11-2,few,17,CASSLNGQASSYNEQFF,TGTGCCAGCAGCCTAAACGGACAGGCTAGCTCCTACAATGAGCAGTTCTTC
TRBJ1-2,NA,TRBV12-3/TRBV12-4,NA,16,CASSPPGVARGAGYTF,TGTGCCAGCAGCCCCCCCGGGGTAGCCCGAGGGGCTGGCTACACCTTC
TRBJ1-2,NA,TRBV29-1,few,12,CSVDLFNYGYTF,TGCAGCGTTGATTTGTTTAACTATGGCTACACCTTC